These T cell receptor beta chains were read from a single sample in a study of T cells in Graves' hyperthyroidism and ophthalmopathy. TCRdb independently ran MiXCR on the multiplex PCR reads; one entry per CDR3 protein. In the table there are about 300,000 distinct CDR3 sequences, roughly 19% of which are singletons. The material sequenced was blood. The receptors derive from a middle-aged man with Graves' ophthalmopathy. Each CDR3 is given with its conserved first and last residue. The D gene is left open where the match is weak. Clone size, where shown, is once, few, many, or a class for clones that have expanded.

V gene	J gene	clone size	D gene	CDR3 DNA	CDR3 protein
TRBV20-1	TRBJ2-7	.	.	TGCAGTGCTAGTACTGGCGGGACTTCCCCCACTTACGAGCAGTACTTC	CSASTGGTSPTYEQYF
TRBV6-1	TRBJ2-1	many	.	TGTGCCAGCAGTGCGGCTCCCAACTCCTACAATGAGCAGTTCTTC	CASSAAPNSYNEQFF
TRBV2	TRBJ2-2	many	TRBD2	TGTGCCAGCAGTGAACTAGCGGGAGGGCAAACCGGGGAGCTGTTTTTT	CASSELAGGQTGELFF
TRBV7-6	TRBJ2-1	many	TRBD2	TGTGCCAGCAGCTTAGGGGGCGGGAGTGGCTCCTACAATGAGCAGTTCTTC	CASSLGGGSGSYNEQFF
TRBV5-1	TRBJ2-5	few	.	TGCGCCAGCAGCTTGGGCATCTCGCGGGAGACCCAGTACTTC	CASSLGISRETQYF
TRBV5-1	TRBJ2-1	.	TRBD2	TGCGCCAGCAGCTTGTCGACTAGCGGGAGTCGGCGGTACAATGAGCAGTTCTTC	CASSLSTSGSRRYNEQFF
TRBV12-3/TRBV12-4	TRBJ1-4	many	.	TGTGCCAGCAGCAAAACCGCAACTAATGAAAAACTGTTTTTT	CASSKTATNEKLFF
TRBV13	TRBJ2-5	few	TRBD2	TGTGCCAGCAGCCTAGGGGAGCGGGAGATAAGGGAGACCCAGTACTTC	CASSLGEREIRETQYF
TRBV5-1	TRBJ1-4	.	TRBD1	TGCGCCAGCAGCCCGGACAGGCCGGGGGAAAAACTGTTTTTT	CASSPDRPGEKLFF
TRBV6-2/TRBV6-3	TRBJ2-2	many	.	TGTGCCAGCAGTGGTCTAGCCCCTGGGGAGCTGTTTTTT	CASSGLAPGELFF
TRBV10-3	TRBJ2-1	few	TRBD2	TGTGCCATCATGAATAGCGGGCGATACAATGAGCAGTTCTTC	CAIMNSGRYNEQFF
TRBV10-3	TRBJ1-1	.	TRBD1	TGTGCCATCAGGGGGACAGGGCCTGAAGCTTTCTTT	CAIRGTGPEAFF
TRBV28	TRBJ1-2	many	.	TGTGCCAGCAGTCTAATCGGTGGGGGCTACACCTTC	CASSLIGGGYTF
TRBV18	TRBJ2-5	many	.	TGTGCCAGCTCACCACCGTCCCAAGAGACCCAGTACTTC	CASSPPSQETQYF
TRBV7-3	TRBJ2-5	once	TRBD1	TGTGCCAGCAGCTTAGACGGGACAGGGGGCTGGGAGACCCAGTACTTC	CASSLDGTGGWETQYF
TRBV5-4	TRBJ1-1	.	.	TGTGCCAGCAGCTTGATTAACCGAGGGGGCACTGAAGCTTTCTTT	CASSLINRGGTEAFF
TRBV28	TRBJ2-7	.	TRBD1	TGTGCCAGCAACCCGACAGGGGAGACCTACGAGCAGTACTTC	CASNPTGETYEQYF
TRBV11-2	TRBJ2-3	many	TRBD2	TGTGCCAGCACCCTAGCGGGAGTCGCAGATACGCAGTATTTT	CASTLAGVADTQYF